Listed below are T cell receptor beta chains from one sample, sequenced in a study of cytomegalovirus exposure and HLA in healthy donors. Only in-frame clones appear in the TCRdb table, and some are missing; sequencing was by immunoSEQ multiplex PCR. Altogether about 150,000 clones are present, 82% being singletons, with the ten largest covering approximately 6.3%. The sequenced material came from PBMCs. The origin of the receptors is a woman aged 45-65 years in good health and CMV-seropositive. The CDR3 runs from the conserved cysteine through the conserved F or W. D genes are given only for firm matches. The size entry is marked missing in some rows and otherwise reads once, few, many or a size class.

J gene	clone size	D gene	V gene	CDR3 DNA	CDR3 protein
TRBJ1-1	NA	NA	TRBV10-3	TGTGCCATCAGGACAGAGATTAACACTGAAGCTTTCTTT	CAIRTEINTEAFF
TRBJ2-7	NA	NA	TRBV5-6	TGTGCCAGCAGCCCCCGGCCGTCGGGCGAGCAGTACTTC	CASSPRPSGEQYF
TRBJ1-5	NA	NA	TRBV29-1	TGCAGCGTTGATGAGGGGGTCGGGCCCCAGCATTTT	CSVDEGVGPQHF
TRBJ1-2	NA	TRBD1	TRBV30	TGTGCCTGGAGTGTACAGGGGGCAAGATATGGCTACACCTTC	CAWSVQGARYGYTF
TRBJ1-6	NA	NA	TRBV9	TGTGCCAGCAGCGGACAGGCGGATAATTCACCCCTCCACTTT	CASSGQADNSPLHF
TRBJ1-2	NA	TRBD1	TRBV27	TGTGCCAGCAGTTACAGGGGGGGGGTCTATGGCTACACCTTC	CASSYRGGVYGYTF
TRBJ1-1	NA	NA	TRBV7-3	TGTGCCAGCAACCCGAAGCTCGGGGTTACTGAAGCTTTCTTT	CASNPKLGVTEAFF
TRBJ1-4	NA	NA	TRBV7-9	TGTGCCAGCAGCTTAGGAAGGGGCAAGGAAAAACTGTTTTTT	CASSLGRGKEKLFF
TRBJ2-3	NA	TRBD2	TRBV19	TGTGCCAGTAGTATCGGCTCGGGGGGGAAAGATACGCAGTATTTT	CASSIGSGGKDTQYF
TRBJ2-7	NA	NA	TRBV7-2	TGTGCCAGCACCCCTCTCTCCCTCAGGCCCCCAACCTACGAGCAGTACTTC	CASTPLSLRPPTYEQYF
TRBJ2-7	NA	NA	TRBV5-6	TGTGCCAGCAGCTTGGGACAGGTCTACGAGCAGTACTTC	CASSLGQVYEQYF
TRBJ2-2	NA	TRBD1	TRBV30	TGTGCCTGGAGACCCGACAGGGTGAACACCGGGGAGCTGTTTTTT	CAWRPDRVNTGELFF
TRBJ1-1	once	NA	TRBV27	TGTGCCAGCAGTTTATCCCCCGGGACACCAAAAGGACGCACTGAAGCTTTCTTT	CASSLSPGTPKGRTEAFF
TRBJ2-5	NA	NA	TRBV2	TGTGCCAGCAGCTCGACAGTCTTCTCAGAGACCCAGTACTTC	CASSSTVFSETQYF
TRBJ2-2	NA	NA	TRBV10-2	TGCGCCAGCAGTGAGCTCGTGGGGCGGGGCCGGATCGGGGAGCTGTTTTTT	CASSELVGRGRIGELFF
TRBJ2-1	NA	TRBD1	TRBV29-1	TGCAGCGTGGGACAGGGGTTCGATGAGCAGTTCTTC	CSVGQGFDEQFF
TRBJ2-3	few	NA	TRBV9	TGTGCCAGCAGCCCCCGACTGACTTATAGCACAGATACGCAGTATTTT	CASSPRLTYSTDTQYF